Listed here is a single T cell receptor beta chain. What it binds is not known. The record originates from a study of T cell repertoires in cytomegalovirus infection. Notes on the study in general: Dominating the ex vivo response were TCR beta clonotypes that were CMV-specific and HLA-C-restricted.

MiXCR, run by TCRdb on the reads, gives a single entry per CDR3 protein. The repertoire has about 220,000 distinct CDR3 sequences, 35% to 40% of them found once; the top ten carry roughly three fifths. The CDR3 spans 15 residues. V was cut by 0 bases and J by 3 bases, with 11 bases left in between. Germline V gives CDR1 SGHAT, CDR2 FQNNGV. The sequenced sample was CD8+ T cells from cultured PBMCs, obtained from culture after CMV antigen stimulation. The chain employs TRBV11-2 and TRBJ1-1, with D possibly TRBD1 on 5 matching bases. This sequence originates from a human donor in good health (CMV status not recorded). Some clones in this sample may be carry-over from other donors' samples. In nucleotides, the CDR3 is TGTGCCAGCAGCTTAGATGGGTCAGGGTACACTGAAGCTTTCTTT. It is translated as CASSLDGSGYTEAFF.